The rows below give T cell receptor beta chains drawn from one sample of a study of T cell repertoires in cytomegalovirus infection. TCRdb independently ran MiXCR on the reads; one entry per CDR3 protein. Of 510,000 or so distinct CDR3 sequences in the sample, approximately 25% are singletons; the top ten hold roughly 13%. Input material: PBMCs. These receptors came from a human donor in good health (CMV status not recorded). Some clones in this sample may be carry-over from other donors' samples. Both conserved end residues are part of each CDR3. Each record gives: D gene, V gene, J gene, clone size, CDR3 DNA, CDR3 protein. A D gene is named only where the DNA matches it firmly. A clone size is listed for some rows: how often the clone was seen (once, few, many), or a class if it is expanded.

>NA|TRBV19|TRBJ2-1|NA
TGTGCCAGTAGTGGGGTTGAGGCCTCCTACAATGAGCAGTTCTTC
CASSGVEASYNEQFF
>TRBD2|TRBV11-2|TRBJ2-5|few
TGTGCCAGCAGCACGGCCGGGACTAGTGGGCCGGGCCCTCAAGAGACCCAGTACTTC
CASSTAGTSGPGPQETQYF
>NA|TRBV7-2|TRBJ2-5|few
TGTGCCAGCAGCCGGACCGACGGGACCCAGTACTTC
CASSRTDGTQYF
>TRBD2|TRBV6-2/TRBV6-3|TRBJ2-1|NA
TGTGCCACCGAGCGGGGGAATGAGCAGTTCTTC
CATERGNEQFF
>NA|TRBV28|TRBJ2-2|few
TGTGCCAGCAGCCTCACGTTGGGGGAGCTGTTTTTT
CASSLTLGELFF
>TRBD1|TRBV12-3/TRBV12-4|TRBJ1-1|few
TGTGCCAGCAGACAATTTCTCAGGGGGACTGAAGCTTTCTTT
CASRQFLRGTEAFF
>NA|TRBV5-1|TRBJ2-3|few
TGCGCCAGCAGCTGGCAGGACCTTAGCACAGATACGCAGTATTTT
CASSWQDLSTDTQYF
>TRBD2|TRBV7-2|TRBJ2-7|many
TGTGCCAGCAGCTCCTCCGGGACTAGCGGCTACGAGCAGTACTTC
CASSSSGTSGYEQYF
>NA|TRBV7-2|TRBJ1-1|few
TGTGCCAGCAGCCCCCGGACAACGGGGACTGAAGCTTTCTTT
CASSPRTTGTEAFF
>TRBD2|TRBV7-2|TRBJ2-3|many
TGTGCCAGCAGCCTAGCGGGAGGGCCCCCAGATACGCAGTATTTT
CASSLAGGPPDTQYF
>NA|TRBV12-3/TRBV12-4|TRBJ1-1|NA
TGTGCCAGCAGTTTGAGTCGGGGGTCTACTGAAGCTTTCTTT
CASSLSRGSTEAFF
>NA|TRBV6-1|TRBJ1-1|few
TGTGCCAGCAGTGTCCAGGGGCCTTTGAACACTGAAGCTTTCTTT
CASSVQGPLNTEAFF
>NA|TRBV19|TRBJ2-3|NA
TGTGCCAGTCAGAGGCGGCAGGTCGGGACAGATACGCAGTATTTT
CASQRRQVGTDTQYF
>NA|TRBV2|TRBJ2-5|few
TGTGCCAGCAGTGCGTCCCTCCAAGAGACCCAGTACTTC
CASSASLQETQYF
>TRBD2|TRBV4-1|TRBJ2-1|NA
TGCGCCAGCAGAACTCCCGGGACTAGCGAAAATGAGCAGTTCTTC
CASRTPGTSENEQFF
>NA|TRBV27|TRBJ2-7|NA
TGTGCCAGCAGTTGGCGGGCACCCGCCTACGAGCAGTACTTC
CASSWRAPAYEQYF
>TRBD2|TRBV6-6|TRBJ2-1|NA
TGTGCCAGCAGCCCCGGGGTAGCGGGATTAAATGAGCAGTTCTTC
CASSPGVAGLNEQFF
>NA|TRBV5-1|TRBJ2-1|few
TGCGCCAGCAGCTCCGGACGGATCAACAATGAGCAGTTCTTC
CASSSGRINNEQFF
>NA|TRBV6-6|TRBJ1-2|NA
TGTGCCAGCAGGGGCCGAACGGATTATGGCTACACCTTC
CASRGRTDYGYTF
>TRBD1|TRBV6-6|TRBJ2-7|few
TGTGCCAGCAGTTCCCAGGGGGCGGTGGGGGAGCAGTACTTC
CASSSQGAVGEQYF
>NA|TRBV18|TRBJ2-7|few
TGTGCCAGCTCACCAGGGAGCCGCTCCGAGCAGTACTTC
CASSPGSRSEQYF
>NA|TRBV5-6|TRBJ2-3|NA
TGTGCCAGCAGCTTGCCAACCCTTCGAGATACGCAGTATTTT
CASSLPTLRDTQYF
>NA|TRBV6-2/TRBV6-3|TRBJ1-2|few
TGTGCCAGCAGTTCAGCGGGCTATGGCTACACCTTC
CASSSAGYGYTF